The clone carrying this T cell receptor (beta chain) was recorded at least ten times. Its specificity is unknown. What was amplified from RNA transcripts were TCR beta CDR3 regions. During a first-round RT-PCR of the TCR CDR3, the HTBI primer set was used. TCRdb passed the multiplex PCR reads through MiXCR, listing each CDR3 protein once. Here the sample spans fewer than 900,000 distinct CDR3 sequences, around a sixth being singletons. This sample stems from a study of T cells in Graves' hyperthyroidism and ophthalmopathy. Findings of the study overall: Ophthalmopathy, which appeared later, was predicted by the model a median 6.5 months before onset.

The ends were cut back, 3 bases at V and 1 base at J, with 7 bases in the middle. The CDR3 length is 13 residues. The germline CDR1 and CDR2 sequences are SGHRS and YFSETQ. Sequencing was carried out using blood. The receptor was derived from a woman between 45 and 65 years old with Graves' hyperthyroidism that later progressed to Graves' ophthalmopathy. This chain uses TRBV5-1 with TRBJ1-1, with D uncertain. Here the CDR3 reads CASSSQANTEAFF. The CDR3 DNA sequence: TGCGCCAGCAGCTCCCAGGCGAACACTGAAGCTTTCTTT.